The entry below describes one T cell receptor beta chain. This entry is derived from a study of T cell responses to AZD1222 COVID-19 vaccine. Second-dose groups at about 4 or about 12 weeks were pooled. Produced via immunoSEQ multiplex PCR; TCRdb's table is partial and in-frame only. The sample includes approximately 96,000 clones, about 82% of them seen just once. The sample in question was peripheral blood, obtained 28 days after the second AZD1222 dose. This clonotype was sampled from an adult who received the AZD1222 COVID-19 vaccine.

In DNA, the CDR3 is TGCGCCAGCAGCTCTACTAGACTAGCGGGAGGGGATGAGCAGTTCTTC. It codes for CASSSTRLAGGDEQFF. The rearrangement joins TRBV5-1 to TRBJ2-1; 14 bases agree with TRBD2. The CDR3 is 16 amino acids. J was trimmed by 8 bases and V by 3 bases; bases with no gene match: 7. The V gene's germline CDR1 is SGHRS and CDR2 YFSETQ.